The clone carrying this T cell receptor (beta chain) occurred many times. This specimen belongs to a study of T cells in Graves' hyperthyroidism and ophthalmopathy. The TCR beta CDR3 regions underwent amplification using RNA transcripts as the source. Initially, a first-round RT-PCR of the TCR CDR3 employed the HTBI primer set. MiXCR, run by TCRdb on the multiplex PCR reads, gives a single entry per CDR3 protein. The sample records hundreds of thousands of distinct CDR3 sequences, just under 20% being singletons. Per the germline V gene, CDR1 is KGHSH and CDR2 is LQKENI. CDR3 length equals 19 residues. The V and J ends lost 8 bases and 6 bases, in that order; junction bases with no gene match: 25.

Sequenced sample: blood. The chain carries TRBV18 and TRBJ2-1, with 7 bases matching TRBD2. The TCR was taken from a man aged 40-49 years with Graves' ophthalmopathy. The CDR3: CASLTTGGSGGSPPNEQFF. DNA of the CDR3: TGTGCCAGCCTTACAACGGGGGGTTCAGGCGGGAGTCCCCCCAATGAGCAGTTCTTC.